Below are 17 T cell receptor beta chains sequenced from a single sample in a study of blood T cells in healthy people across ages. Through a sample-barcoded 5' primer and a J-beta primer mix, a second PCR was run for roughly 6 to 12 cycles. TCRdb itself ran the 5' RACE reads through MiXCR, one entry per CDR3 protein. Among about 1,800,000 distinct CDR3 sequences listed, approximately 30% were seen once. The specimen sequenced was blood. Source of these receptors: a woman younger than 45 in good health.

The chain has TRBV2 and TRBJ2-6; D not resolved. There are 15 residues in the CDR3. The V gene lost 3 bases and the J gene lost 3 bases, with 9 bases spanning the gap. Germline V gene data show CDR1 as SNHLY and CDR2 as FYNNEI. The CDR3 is CASSELVFGANVLTF. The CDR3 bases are TGTGCCAGCAGTGAGTTGGTTTTTGGGGCCAACGTCCTGACTTTC.

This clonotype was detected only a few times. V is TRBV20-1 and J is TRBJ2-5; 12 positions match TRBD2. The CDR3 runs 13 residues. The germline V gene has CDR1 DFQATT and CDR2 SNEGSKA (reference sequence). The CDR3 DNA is TGCAGCGCCATGACTAGCGGGGGAGAGACCCAGTACTTC. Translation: CSAMTSGGETQYF.

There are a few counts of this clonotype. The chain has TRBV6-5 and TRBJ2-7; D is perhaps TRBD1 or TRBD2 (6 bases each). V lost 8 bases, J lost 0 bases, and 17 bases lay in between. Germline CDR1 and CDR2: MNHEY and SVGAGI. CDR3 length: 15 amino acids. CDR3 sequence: CASGVEGGDSYEQYF. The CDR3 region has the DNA TGTGCCAGCGGGGTGGAGGGGGGCGACTCCTACGAGCAGTACTTC.

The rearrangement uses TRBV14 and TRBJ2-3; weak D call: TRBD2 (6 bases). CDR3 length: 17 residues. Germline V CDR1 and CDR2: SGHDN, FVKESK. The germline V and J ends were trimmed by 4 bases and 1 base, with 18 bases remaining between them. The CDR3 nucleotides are TGTGCCAGCAGCCCTAGACTACGACAGCGGGGCACAGATACGCAGTATTTT. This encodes CASSPRLRQRGTDTQYF. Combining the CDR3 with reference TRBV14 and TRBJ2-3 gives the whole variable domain EAGVTQFPSHSVIEKGQTVTLRCDPISGHDNLYWYRRVMGKEIKFLLHFVKESKQDESGMPNNRFLAERTGGTYSTLKVQPAELEDSGVYFCASSPRLRQRGTDTQYFGPGTRLTVL.

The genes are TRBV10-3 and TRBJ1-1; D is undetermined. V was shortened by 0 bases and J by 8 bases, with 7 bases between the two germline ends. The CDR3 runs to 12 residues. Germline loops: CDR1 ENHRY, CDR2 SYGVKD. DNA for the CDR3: TGTGCCATCAGTGAGTCGTTCGAGGAAGCTTTCTTT. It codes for CAISESFEEAFF.

CDR3 region: CASSVGDRDEKLFF. The CDR3 DNA follows: TGTGCCAGCAGCGTCGGGGACAGAGACGAAAAACTGTTTTTT. This chain joins TRBV9 and TRBJ1-4; 7 nucleotides align to TRBD1. The germline V gene has CDR1 SGDLS and CDR2 YYNGEE. Unmatched junction bases numbered 6, after V lost 2 bases and J lost 8 bases. The CDR3 loop spans 14 amino acids.

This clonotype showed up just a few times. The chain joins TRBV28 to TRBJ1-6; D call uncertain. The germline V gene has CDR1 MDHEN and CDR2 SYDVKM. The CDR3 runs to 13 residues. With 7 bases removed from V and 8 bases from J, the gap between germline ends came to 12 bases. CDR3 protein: CASNNQRDSPLHF. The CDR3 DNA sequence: TGTGCCAGCAACAACCAGAGGGATTCACCCCTCCACTTT. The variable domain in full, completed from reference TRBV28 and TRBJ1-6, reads DVKVTQSSRYLVKRTGEKVFLECVQDMDHENMFWYRQDPGLGLRLIYFSYDVKMKEKGDIPEGYSVSREKKERFSLILESASTNQTSMYLCASNNQRDSPLHFGNGTRLTVT.

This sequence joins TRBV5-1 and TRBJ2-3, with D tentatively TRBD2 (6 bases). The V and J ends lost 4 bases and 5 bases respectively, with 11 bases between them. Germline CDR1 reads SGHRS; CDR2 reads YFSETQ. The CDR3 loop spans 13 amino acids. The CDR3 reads CASSRGIGDTQYF. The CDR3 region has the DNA TGCGCCAGCAGCCGCGGGATAGGAGATACGCAGTATTTT. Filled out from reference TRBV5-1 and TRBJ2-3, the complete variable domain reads KAGVTQTPRYLIKTRGQQVTLSCSPISGHRSVSWYQQTPGQGLQFLFEYFSETQRNKGNFPGRFSGRQFSNSRSEMNVSTLELGDSALYLCASSRGIGDTQYFGPGTRLTVL.

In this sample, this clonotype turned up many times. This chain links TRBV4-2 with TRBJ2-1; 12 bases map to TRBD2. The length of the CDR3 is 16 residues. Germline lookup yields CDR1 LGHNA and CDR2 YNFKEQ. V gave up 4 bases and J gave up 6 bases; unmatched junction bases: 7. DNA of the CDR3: TGTGCCAGCAGCCCATTACTAGCGGGGGGTCGCAATGAGCAGTTCTTC. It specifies CASSPLLAGGRNEQFF.

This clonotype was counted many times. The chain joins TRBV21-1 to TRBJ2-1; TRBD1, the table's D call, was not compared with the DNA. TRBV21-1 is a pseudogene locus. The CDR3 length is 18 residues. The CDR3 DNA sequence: TGTGCCAGCAACCCGTGGGGCCACTGGGATATTGGCTTCGATGAGCAGTTCTTC. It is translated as CASNPWGHWDIGFDEQFF.

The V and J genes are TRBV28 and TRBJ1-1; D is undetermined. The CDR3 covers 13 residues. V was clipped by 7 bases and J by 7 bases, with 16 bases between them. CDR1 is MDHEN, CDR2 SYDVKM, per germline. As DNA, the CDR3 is TGTGCCAGCACCATGAGGGTACAAATTGAAGCTTTCTTT. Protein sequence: CASTMRVQIEAFF.

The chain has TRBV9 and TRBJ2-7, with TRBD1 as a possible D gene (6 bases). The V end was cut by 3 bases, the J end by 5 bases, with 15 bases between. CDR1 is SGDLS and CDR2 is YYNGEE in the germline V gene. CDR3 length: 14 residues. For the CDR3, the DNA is TGTGCCAGCAGCGCAGGGGCCATGGGGGACGAGCAGTACTTC. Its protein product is CASSAGAMGDEQYF.

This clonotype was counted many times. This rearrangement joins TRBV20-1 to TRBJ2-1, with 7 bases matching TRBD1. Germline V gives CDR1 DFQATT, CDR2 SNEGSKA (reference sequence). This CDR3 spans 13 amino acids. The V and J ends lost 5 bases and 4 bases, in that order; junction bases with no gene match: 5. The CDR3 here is CSAQTGQYNEQFF. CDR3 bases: TGCAGTGCTCAGACAGGGCAGTACAATGAGCAGTTCTTC.

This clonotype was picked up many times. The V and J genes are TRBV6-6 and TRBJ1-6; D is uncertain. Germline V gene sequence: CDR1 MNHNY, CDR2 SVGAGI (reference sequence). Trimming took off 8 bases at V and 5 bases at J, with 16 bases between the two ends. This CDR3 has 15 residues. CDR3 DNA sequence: TGTGCCAGCTCTCGAAGCTCGCAGAATAATTCACCCCTCCACTTT. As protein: CASSRSSQNNSPLHF.

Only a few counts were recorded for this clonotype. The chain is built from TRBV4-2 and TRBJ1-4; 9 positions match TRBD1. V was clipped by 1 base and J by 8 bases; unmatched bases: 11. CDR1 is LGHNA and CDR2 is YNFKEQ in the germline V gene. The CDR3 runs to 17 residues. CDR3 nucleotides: TGTGCCAGCAGCCAAGGCTCCGGGGGACAGGGCCGGGAAAAACTGTTTTTT. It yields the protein CASSQGSGGQGREKLFF.

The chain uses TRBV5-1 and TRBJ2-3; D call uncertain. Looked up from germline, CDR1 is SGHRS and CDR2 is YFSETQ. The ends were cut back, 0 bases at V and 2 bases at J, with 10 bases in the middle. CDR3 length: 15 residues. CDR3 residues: CASSLERSHTDTQYF. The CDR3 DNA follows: TGCGCCAGCAGCTTGGAACGTAGCCACACAGATACGCAGTATTTT.

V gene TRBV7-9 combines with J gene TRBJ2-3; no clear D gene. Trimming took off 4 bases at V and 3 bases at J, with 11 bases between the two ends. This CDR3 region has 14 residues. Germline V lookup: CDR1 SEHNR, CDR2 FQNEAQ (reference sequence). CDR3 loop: CASSSTDRTDTQYF. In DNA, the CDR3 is TGTGCCAGCAGCTCCACGGATAGGACAGATACGCAGTATTTT. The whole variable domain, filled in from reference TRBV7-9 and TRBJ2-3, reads DTGVSQNPRHKITKRGQNVTFRCDPISEHNRLYWYRQTLGQGPEFLTYFQNEAQLEKSRLLSDRFSAERPKGSFSTLEIQRTEQGDSAMYLCASSSTDRTDTQYFGPGTRLTVL.